These 20 T cell receptor beta chains came from one sample sequenced in a study of shared clonotypes between healthy human individuals. TCRdb keeps only in-frame clones here, not all; method: immunoSEQ multiplex PCR. The sample consists of 2 million to 2.5 million clones, approximately 93% of them appearing once. The sequenced sample was naive CD4+ T cells from PBMCs. Subset reported: CD45RA+ positively selected. These receptors originate from a man aged 18-30 years in good health. Some clones in this sample may be carry-over from other donors' samples.

Remarks on this clone: Other DNA variants within this sample encode the same CDR3. J is TRBJ2-7 and V is TRBV5-5; 13 bases map to TRBD2. Per the germline V gene, CDR1 is SGHKS and CDR2 is YYEKEE (reference sequence). V lost 4 bases and J lost 0; bases outside the gene matches: 1. The CDR3 is made up of 15 amino acids. The DNA of the CDR3 is TGTGCCAGCAGCCGGACTAGCGGGAGCTCCTACGAGCAGTACTTC. This codes for CASSRTSGSSYEQYF.

The chain is built from TRBV7-9 and TRBJ1-5; TRBD1 might be the D (5 bases). The V end lost 4 bases, the J end lost 3 bases, and 10 bases lay between the germline ends. Germline V lookup: CDR1 SEHNR, CDR2 FQNEAQ (reference sequence). The CDR3 is 14 residues long. The CDR3 sequence: CASSSQGVNQPQHF. The CDR3 region has the DNA TGTGCCAGCAGCTCCCAGGGTGTCAATCAGCCCCAGCATTTT. Based on the CDR3 plus reference TRBV7-9 and TRBJ1-5, the full variable domain is DTGVSQNPRHKITKRGQNVTFRCDPISEHNRLYWYRQTLGQGPEFLTYFQNEAQLEKSRLLSDRFSAERPKGSFSTLEIQRTEQGDSAMYLCASSSQGVNQPQHFGDGTRLSIL.

The genes are TRBV4-2 and TRBJ1-5; D uncertain. V was pared by 4 bases and J by 2 bases, with 9 bases between. The CDR3 sequence is 14 residues long. Germline V gene sequence: CDR1 LGHNA, CDR2 YNFKEQ. The CDR3 DNA is TGTGCCAGCAGCCCTATTTTGGGCAATCAGCCCCAGCATTTT. As protein: CASSPILGNQPQHF.

The CDR3 region is CASSYSGLAAKETQYF. In nucleotides, the CDR3 is TGTGCCAGCAGTTACTCCGGGCTAGCGGCAAAAGAGACCCAGTACTTC. The chain is built from TRBV6-5 and TRBJ2-5; 7 positions agree with TRBD2. The germline V gene encodes CDR1 MNHEY and CDR2 SVGAGI. Trimming removed 0 bases from V and 3 bases from J; junction bases left unmatched: 7. The CDR3 consists of 16 residues.

This sequence joins TRBV9 and TRBJ2-1; D call uncertain. Per germline, CDR1 SGDLS and CDR2 YYNGEE. Between the trimmed V and J ends, which lost 1 base and 5 bases, there was a span of 7 bases. This CDR3 has 13 amino acids. CDR3 protein: CASSVQPDNEQFF. In DNA, the CDR3 is TGTGCCAGCAGCGTACAACCAGACAATGAGCAGTTCTTC.

The rearrangement uses TRBV6-1 and TRBJ2-1; a weak D match, TRBD1 (5 bases). V was trimmed by 7 bases and J by 0 bases, leaving 10 bases between them. Germline V gene data show CDR1 as MNHNS and CDR2 as SASEGT. The CDR3 contains 14 residues. The CDR3 is CASTRGTSYNEQFF. CDR3 sequence (DNA): TGTGCCAGCACAAGGGGTACCTCCTACAATGAGCAGTTCTTC.

The chain couples TRBV6-1 to TRBJ2-5; possibly TRBD2 for D (7 bases). V lost 2 bases and J 5 bases, leaving 15 bases between the germline ends. The germline gives CDR1 MNHNS, CDR2 SASEGT. The CDR3 consists of 15 residues. Here the CDR3 DNA reads TGTGCCAGCAGTGAAACCACAGGGAGGGTTGAGACCCAGTACTTC. It specifies CASSETTGRVETQYF.

The chain links TRBV4-1 to TRBJ1-5, with D possibly TRBD1 on 6 matching bases. Trimming shortened V by 4 bases and J by 0 bases, and 19 bases separated the two germline ends. CDR1 and CDR2 from the germline V gene are MGHRA and YSYEKL. CDR3 length: 18 residues. CDR3 DNA sequence: TGCGCCAGCAGCCGAATACAGTCCAGGGGCACTAGCAATCAGCCCCAGCATTTT. This encodes CASSRIQSRGTSNQPQHF.

The chain couples TRBV5-6 to TRBJ2-1; weak D call: TRBD2 (5 bases). V lost 5 bases and J lost 7, with 19 bases in between. Germline loops: CDR1 SGHDT, CDR2 YYEEEE. CDR3 length equals 15 residues. The DNA of the CDR3 is TGTGCCAGCAGGAGGGTTCCAACTGAGGGTAATGAGCAGTTCTTC. It yields the protein CASRRVPTEGNEQFF.

The chain employs TRBV7-2 and TRBJ2-2; D gene uncertain. Germline CDR1 reads SGHTA; CDR2 reads FQGNSA. V lost 6 bases and J 7 bases, leaving 9 bases between the germline ends. The CDR3 is made up of 12 amino acids. The CDR3 sequence is CASSPRFGELFF. CDR3 bases: TGTGCCAGCAGTCCGAGGTTCGGGGAGCTGTTTTTT.

The rearrangement joins TRBV5-1 to TRBJ2-7; TRBD2 aligns across 8 bases. Germline V gene lookup returns CDR1 SGHRS and CDR2 YFSETQ. The CDR3 spans 15 residues. V gave up 4 bases and J gave up 2 bases; unmatched junction bases: 8. CDR3 DNA sequence: TGCGCCAGCAGCCGTGGAGCGGGAGAGGCCTACGAGCAGTACTTC. It codes for CASSRGAGEAYEQYF.

This clone occurred once. Relative to the germline gene, one junction end is altered; a read error may explain this. The chain employs TRBV7-3 and TRBJ2-7; 7 bases agree with TRBD2. CDR1 and CDR2 (germline): SGHTA, FQGTGA. The CDR3 consists of 14 residues. The CDR3: CASSLTGGSFEQYF. CDR3 nucleotides: TGTGCCAGCAGCTTAACGGGAGGGTCCTTCGAGCAGTACTTC.

J is TRBJ2-3 and V is TRBV5-4, with 7 positions matching TRBD1. This CDR3 is 13 amino acids long. The V gene's germline CDR1 is SGHNT and CDR2 YYREEE (reference sequence). The trim removed 4 bases at V and 5 bases at J, leaving 4 bases unmatched. CDR3 residues: CASSIDREDTQYF. The CDR3 region has the DNA TGTGCCAGCAGCATCGACAGGGAAGATACGCAGTATTTT. Looking up the rest from reference TRBV5-4 and TRBJ2-3 gives the full variable domain: ETGVTQSPTHLIKTRGQQVTLRCSSQSGHNTVSWYQQALGQGPQFIFQYYREEENGRGNFPPRFSGLQFPNYSSELNVNALELDDSALYLCASSIDREDTQYFGPGTRLTVL.

V gene TRBV7-9 combines with J gene TRBJ2-2; D remains unclear. V was shortened by 4 bases and J by 5 bases, with 17 bases between the two germline ends. Germline assignment: CDR1 SEHNR and CDR2 FQNEAQ (reference sequence). The CDR3 runs to 16 residues. In DNA form, the CDR3 reads TGTGCCAGCAGCTCGTCCTTTGGACCTAAGACCGGGGAGCTGTTTTTT. Its protein product is CASSSSFGPKTGELFF.

The rearrangement joins TRBV2 to TRBJ2-7; D tentatively reads TRBD1 or TRBD2 (5 bases each). V was shortened by 9 bases and J by 3 bases, with 12 bases between the two germline ends. Per germline, CDR1 SNHLY and CDR2 FYNNEI. The CDR3 extends over 12 amino acids. For the CDR3, the DNA is TGTGCCAGTCGACGGGACCGCTACGAGCAGTACTTC. It yields the protein CASRRDRYEQYF.

The chain has TRBV15 and TRBJ1-2, with D maybe TRBD1 (6 bases). V lost 0 bases and J 0 bases, leaving 11 bases between the germline ends. Germline lookup yields CDR1 LNHNV and CDR2 YYDKDF (reference sequence). CDR3 length: 16 residues. The CDR3 region has the DNA TGTGCCACCAGCAGAGATCCCCAGGGGACTAACTATGGCTACACCTTC. It translates to CATSRDPQGTNYGYTF.

This clone was seen once. The gene calls are TRBV2 and TRBJ2-6, with TRBD2 matching 9 bases. V was pared by 7 bases and J by 1 base, with 14 bases of the junction left unmatched. The length of the CDR3 is 19 residues. Germline CDR1 and CDR2: SNHLY and FYNNEI. CDR3 residues: CASNPREGWMHSGANVLTF. CDR3 DNA sequence: TGTGCCAGCAACCCGCGGGAGGGGTGGATGCATTCTGGGGCCAACGTCCTGACTTTC. The full variable domain, its missing parts supplied by reference TRBV2 and TRBJ2-6, is EPEVTQTPSHQVTQMGQEVILRCVPISNHLYFYWYRQILGQKVEFLVSFYNNEISEKSEIFDDQFSVERPDGSNFTLKIRSTKLEDSAMYFCASNPREGWMHSGANVLTFGAGSRLTVL.

This rearrangement joins TRBV5-4 to TRBJ1-6; D unresolved. V was shortened by 0 bases and J by 0 bases, with 4 bases between the two germline ends. Per the germline V gene, CDR1 is SGHNT and CDR2 is YYREEE (reference sequence). The CDR3 contains 15 residues. The CDR3 reads CASSLESSYNSPLHF. In DNA, the CDR3 is TGTGCCAGCAGCTTGGAGAGCTCCTATAATTCACCCCTCCACTTT.

V is TRBV5-1 and J is TRBJ2-5; TRBD2 matches 8 bases. J gave up 5 bases and V 3 bases, and 9 bases lay outside the gene matches. Germline lookup yields CDR1 SGHRS and CDR2 YFSETQ. The CDR3 length is 15 residues. Here the CDR3 DNA reads TGCGCCAGCAGCTGGGGAGCGGGAGTGGTGGAGACCCAGTACTTC. This sequence encodes CASSWGAGVVETQYF.

This clone has more than one count but fewer than ten. The chain couples TRBV7-2 to TRBJ2-5, with D possibly being TRBD1 or TRBD2 (5 bases each). V was cut by 6 bases and J by 3 bases, with 11 bases left in between. Germline values: CDR1 SGHTA, CDR2 FQGNSA. The CDR3 extends over 13 amino acids. The chain's CDR3 is CASRWGPEETQYF. CDR3 DNA sequence: TGTGCCAGCAGATGGGGACCAGAAGAGACCCAGTACTTC. Using reference TRBV7-2 and TRBJ2-5 for the parts outside the CDR3, the full variable domain is GAGVSQSPSNKVTEKGKDVELRCDPISGHTALYWYRQSLGQGLEFLIYFQGNSAPDKSGLPSDRFSAERTGGSVSTLTIQRTQQEDSAVYLCASRWGPEETQYFGPGTRLLVL.